Each of the 19 T cell receptor beta chains below was sequenced from the same sample in a study of identical twins. TCRdb re-called the 5' RACE reads through MiXCR, storing one row per CDR3 protein. The table shows around 490,000 distinct CDR3 sequences, with around 15% occurring only once. Another study also made use of these data, one on yellow fever vaccine responses in identical twins.

Sample: CD4+ T cells sorted from blood. These receptors all stem from a woman aged 18-29 years in good health.

The V and J genes are TRBV7-9 and TRBJ2-3, with no clear D. V shed 3 bases and J shed 4 bases, with 8 bases lying between them. The CDR3 covers 13 residues. Germline V gene data show CDR1 as SEHNR and CDR2 as FQNEAQ (reference sequence). In DNA form, the CDR3 reads TGTGCCAGCAGCTTCCTAGTAGCAGATACGCAGTATTTT. This translates into CASSFLVADTQYF.

This clonotype was picked up a small number of times. This sequence joins TRBV4-3 and TRBJ2-1; D gene unclear. Trimming took off 0 bases at V and 7 bases at J, with 19 bases between the two ends. Germline loops: CDR1 LGHNA, CDR2 YSLEER. The CDR3 is 17 amino acids. This CDR3 is CASSQDTRRVLQNEQFF. The CDR3 DNA follows: TGCGCCAGCAGCCAAGATACCAGAAGAGTATTACAAAATGAGCAGTTCTTC.

Of note for this clonotype: Because the CDR3 is missing its conserved closing phenylalanine or tryptophan, this is likely a read error. Because the CDR3's place on the DNA is in doubt, the DNA is left out and the CDR3 is given as listed by TCRdb. J is TRBJ1-5 and V is TRBV13. The CDR3 numbers 14 amino acids, ends counted. Germline V CDR1 and CDR2: PRHDT, FYEKMQ (reference sequence). CDR3 region: CAISPGLRCWALLC.

The table lists this clonotype with a few counts. The genes are TRBV2 and TRBJ2-5, with D uncertain. From germline, CDR1 is SNHLY and CDR2 FYNNEI. The CDR3 has 14 residues. Trimming pared 7 bases from V and 0 bases from J, leaving 12 bases between. The DNA for the CDR3 is TGTGCCAGCAACATGCTCCGGGACCAAGAGACCCAGTACTTC. Amino acid sequence: CASNMLRDQETQYF.

This clonotype occurred a few times. The V and J genes are TRBV27 and TRBJ2-3; D perhaps matches TRBD1 (5 bases). CDR3 length: 16 residues. Germline CDR1 is MNHEY and CDR2 is SMNVEV (reference sequence). V lost 2 bases to trimming and J lost 2 bases, with 14 bases between them. The CDR3 DNA is TGTGCCAGCAGTTTAATAGGACATCCTAACACAGATACGCAGTATTTT. It encodes CASSLIGHPNTDTQYF.

This clonotype appeared a few times. The V and J genes are TRBV6-2 or TRBV6-3 and TRBJ2-7, with 10 bases that match TRBD1. Germline V lookup: CDR1 MNHEY, CDR2 SVGEGT. V lost 2 bases to trimming and J lost 2 bases; unmatched junction nucleotides: 3. CDR3 length: 15 amino acids. CDR3: CASSYIGTGAYEQYF. The CDR3 DNA sequence: TGTGCCAGCAGTTACATCGGGACAGGGGCCTACGAGCAGTACTTC.

This clonotype was seen at least ten times. The rearrangement joins TRBV12-3 or TRBV12-4 to TRBJ1-4, with 8 bases matching TRBD1. With V trimmed by 6 bases and J by 4 bases, 7 bases remained unmatched. The CDR3 extends over 15 amino acids. This CDR3 is CASSLNRGGNEKLFF. The CDR3 DNA reads TGTGCCAGCAGCCTAAACAGGGGGGGTAATGAAAAACTGTTTTTT.

A few counts support this clonotype. The genes are TRBV5-1 and TRBJ2-1; 7 bases align to TRBD1. The germline V gene has CDR1 SGHRS and CDR2 YFSETQ. CDR3 length equals 15 residues. J gave up 5 bases and V 3 bases, and 8 bases lay outside the gene matches. The CDR3 DNA sequence: TGCGCCAGCAGCTCCACCGGACAGGATCACAATGAGCAGTTCTTC. Amino acids: CASSSTGQDHNEQFF.

This clonotype has more than one count but fewer than ten. This rearrangement joins TRBV6-1 to TRBJ2-5, with TRBD1 matching over 7 bases. V shed 5 bases and J 3 bases; nucleotides not matched to a gene: 18. Germline V gene lookup returns CDR1 MNHNS and CDR2 SASEGT. CDR3 length equals 18 residues. CDR3 bases: TGTGCCAGCAGTCTCCCGGCTGCACGGGACAGACTAAAAGAGACCCAGTACTTC. This sequence encodes CASSLPAARDRLKETQYF.

This clonotype occurred many times. This chain's CDR3 is CSSWGSSYNEQFF. The CDR3 DNA reads as TGCAGCTCATGGGGCAGCTCCTACAATGAGCAGTTCTTC. The rearrangement uses TRBV29-1 and TRBJ2-1; tentatively, D is TRBD1 (5 bases). This CDR3 contains 13 residues. Germline CDR1 and CDR2: SQVTM and ANQGSEA. The V end was cut by 8 bases, the J end by 0 bases, with 11 bases between.

The V gene is TRBV6-1, the J gene TRBJ2-3; 11 nucleotides align to TRBD2. CDR3 length: 15 amino acids. Germline V gene lookup returns CDR1 MNHNS and CDR2 SASEGT. J was trimmed by 6 bases and V by 3 bases; bases with no gene match: 5. CDR3 bases: TGTGCCAGCAGTGACGTTAGCGGGGGGGGGGATACGCAGTATTTT. Translated, it gives CASSDVSGGGDTQYF.

V usage is TRBV20-1 and J usage is TRBJ1-1; 7 positions agree with TRBD1. CDR3 length equals 15 residues. With 1 base clipped from V and 1 base from J, the junction kept 6 bases outside the gene matches. CDR1 is DFQATT and CDR2 is SNEGSKA in the germline V gene (reference sequence). CDR3 in amino acids: CSARASDRANTEAFF. As DNA, the CDR3 is TGCAGTGCTAGAGCCTCAGACAGGGCGAACACTGAAGCTTTCTTT.

The sample holds a few counts of this clonotype. This sequence joins TRBV5-1 and TRBJ2-7; TRBD2 matches at 7 bases. Germline-derived CDR1 and CDR2 are SGHRS and YFSETQ. CDR3 size: 16 residues. Trimming removed 0 bases from V and 4 bases from J; junction bases left unmatched: 10. The CDR3 nucleotides are TGCGCCAGCAGCTTGGAGCCTAGCGGCCTTAGGTACGAGCAGTACTTC. Encoded protein: CASSLEPSGLRYEQYF.

This sequence joins TRBV10-3 and TRBJ1-2; unclear D gene. CDR1 is ENHRY, CDR2 SYGVKD, per germline. V was trimmed by 3 bases and J by 0 bases, leaving 5 bases between them. The CDR3 length is 13 residues. The CDR3 protein is CAISEDPNYGYTF. CDR3 sequence (DNA): TGTGCCATCAGTGAAGATCCTAACTATGGCTACACCTTC.

This clonotype occurred a few times. V usage is TRBV25-1 and J usage is TRBJ1-1; TRBD1 matches at 7 bases. In germline, CDR1 is MGHDK, CDR2 SYGVNS. The CDR3 is 17 amino acids. The J segment lost 1 base and the V segment lost 6 bases, leaving 14 bases of the junction unmatched. The CDR3, as DNA: TGTGCCAGCAGCCCAAGCTACGGACAGGACAGGAACACTGAAGCTTTCTTT. Protein: CASSPSYGQDRNTEAFF.

This chain connects TRBV10-3 to TRBJ2-5, with D maybe TRBD1 (6 bases). The CDR3 has 13 amino acids. CDR1 ENHRY and CDR2 SYGVKD come from the germline V gene. Trimming pared 6 bases from V and 3 bases from J, leaving 11 bases between. This CDR3 reads CAIRGQPEETQYF. The CDR3 DNA follows: TGTGCCATCAGGGGACAACCTGAAGAGACCCAGTACTTC.

The V call is TRBV4-3, the J call TRBJ1-6, with D unresolved. The V and J ends lost 0 bases and 6 bases respectively, with 9 bases between them. The CDR3 length is 15 residues. CDR1 is LGHNA, CDR2 YSLEER, per germline. The CDR3 bases are TGCGCCAGCAGCCAAGAAACAGCCTCTAATTCACCCCTCCACTTT. Its translation: CASSQETASNSPLHF.

In this sample, this clonotype turned up many times. The chain couples TRBV12-3 or TRBV12-4 to TRBJ2-7; either TRBD1 or TRBD2 may fit D (5 bases each). V lost 5 bases and J lost 9, with 11 bases in between. The CDR3 has 11 amino acids. The CDR3: CASSVTGTQYF. As DNA, the CDR3 is TGTGCCAGCAGTGTTACGGGGACGCAGTACTTC.

This clonotype was seen a few times. The chain combines TRBV5-1 with TRBJ2-7; a possible D gene is TRBD1 (6 bases). Germline-derived CDR1 and CDR2 are SGHRS and YFSETQ. CDR3 length: 14 amino acids. Trimming took off 3 bases at V and 7 bases at J, with 17 bases between the two ends. The chain's CDR3 is CASSSQGFTGEQYF. As DNA, the CDR3 is TGCGCCAGCAGCTCACAGGGATTTACTGGGGAGCAGTACTTC.